Listed here are 10 T cell receptor beta chains from one sample, sequenced in a study of Graves' ophthalmopathy and Graves' hyperthyroidism listed by TCRdb under 2018. This sample was sequenced with an Illumina HiSeq 2000. TCR beta CDR3 regions were amplified from RNA transcripts for repertoire sequencing. The first round was an RT-PCR using HTBI primers with the Qiagen OneStep RT-PCR kit, and this first round was followed by a second-round multiplex PCR, then size selection and purification. TCRdb handled the public reads itself, with Q25 trimming in fastp and clone calling in MiXCR, and kept productive beta chains. Each entry merges the rows of one CDR3 protein and shows their most common DNA and genes. The table for this sample lists about 740,000 distinct CDR3 sequences; 35% to 50% of them were counted only once. Of the sample, 40% to 45% falls within the top ten clones. The sequenced sample was peripheral blood. These receptors came from an adult man with Graves' ophthalmopathy.

The chain links TRBV5-6 to TRBJ1-1; D call uncertain. Germline V gene data show CDR1 as SGHDT and CDR2 as YYEEEE. V lost 4 bases, J lost 1 base, and 8 bases lay in between. The CDR3 totals 13 residues. CDR3 residues: CASSILQNTEAFF. CDR3 DNA: TGTGCCAGCAGCATATTACAGAACACTGAAGCTTTCTTT. Full variable domain (missing parts from reference TRBV5-6 and TRBJ1-1): DAGVTQSPTHLIKTRGQQVTLRCSPKSGHDTVSWYQQALGQGPQFIFQYYEEEERQRGNFPDRFSGHQFPNYSSELNVNALLLGDSALYLCASSILQNTEAFFGQGTRLTVV.

This clonotype was seen only once. The V call is TRBV2, the J call TRBJ2-5, with TRBD1 matching 12 bases. V lost 2 bases to trimming and J lost 5 bases; unmatched junction nucleotides: 9. CDR3 length: 17 amino acids. In germline, CDR1 is SNHLY, CDR2 FYNNEI. The CDR3 region is CASSEWDRGRVWETQYF. The CDR3 DNA follows: TGTGCCAGCAGTGAATGGGACAGGGGGCGAGTCTGGGAGACCCAGTACTTC.

This clonotype came up a few times. J is TRBJ1-4 and V is TRBV5-1; 10 bases line up with TRBD1. The V segment lost 4 bases and the J segment 7 bases; nucleotides outside the gene matches: 7. CDR3 length equals 15 residues. Germline lookup yields CDR1 SGHRS and CDR2 YFSETQ. The CDR3 sequence is CASSPGQGRSEKLFF. In nucleotides, the CDR3 is TGCGCCAGCAGCCCGGGACAGGGGAGGAGTGAAAAACTGTTTTTT.

The chain recombines TRBV7-6 with TRBJ2-5; 10 bases align to TRBD2. The CDR3 contains 17 residues. V was pared by 4 bases and J by 4 bases, with 12 bases of the junction left unmatched. Germline-derived CDR1 and CDR2 are SGHVS and FNYEAQ. CDR3 DNA: TGTGCCAGCAGCTCAGGGCTAGCGGGGGCTGGGGTAGAGACCCAGTACTTC. It is translated as CASSSGLAGAGVETQYF.

Remarks on this clonotype: Compared with germline, one end of the junction differs, possibly owing to a read error. The chain recombines TRBV7-2 with TRBJ2-5; a weak D match, TRBD2 (6 bases). The last part of the DNA fits TRBJ2-7 better; the J call may be wrong. Germline loops: CDR1 SGHTA, CDR2 FQGNSA. The CDR3 has 15 residues. The CDR3 bases are TGCGCCAGCAGCCAAGTAGGAGGGTCGAGTTACGAGCAGTACTTC. As protein: CASSQVGGSSYEQYF.

The rearrangement uses TRBV7-9 and TRBJ2-7; D might be TRBD2 (5 bases). Trimming pared 4 bases from V and 2 bases from J, leaving 15 bases between. Germline V gene sequence: CDR1 SEHNR, CDR2 FQNEAQ (reference sequence). The CDR3 extends over 15 amino acids. The CDR3 loop reads CASSSIGGLTYEQYF. CDR3 DNA: TGTGCCAGCAGCTCCATCGGCGGACTCACCTACGAGCAGTACTTC. The full variable domain, completed using reference TRBV7-9 and TRBJ2-7, is DTGVSQNPRHKITKRGQNVTFRCDPISEHNRLYWYRQTLGQGPEFLTYFQNEAQLEKSRLLSDRFSAERPKGSFSTLEIQRTEQGDSAMYLCASSSIGGLTYEQYFGPGTRLTVT.

The chain is built from TRBV20-1 and TRBJ2-7, with D possibly matching TRBD2 (5 bases). Germline-derived CDR1 and CDR2 are DFQATT and SNEGSKA (reference sequence). The V and J ends lost 0 bases and 0 bases respectively, with 12 bases between them. This CDR3 comprises 15 residues. The CDR3 nucleotides read TGCAGTGCTAGAGATCCCCGGGGAAACTCCTACGAGCAGTACTTC. It encodes CSARDPRGNSYEQYF.

The genes are TRBV2 and TRBJ1-2; maybe TRBD1 (6 bases). CDR1 SNHLY and CDR2 FYNNEI come from the germline V gene. With 4 bases removed from V and 4 bases from J, the gap between germline ends came to 13 bases. The CDR3 totals 14 residues. The CDR3 coding sequence is TGTGCCAGCAGTGCGACAGGATCCCTCTATGGCTACACCTTC. As protein: CASSATGSLYGYTF. The variable domain in full, with the rest retrieved from reference TRBV2 and TRBJ1-2, is EPEVTQTPSHQVTQMGQEVILRCVPISNHLYFYWYRQILGQKVEFLVSFYNNEISEKSEIFDDQFSVERPDGSNFTLKIRSTKLEDSAMYFCASSATGSLYGYTFGSGTRLTVV.

This clonotype was observed many times. V is TRBV7-8 and J is TRBJ2-2; 8 bases line up with TRBD1. V gave up 1 base and J gave up 2 bases; unmatched junction bases: 3. CDR1 and CDR2 from the germline V gene are SGHVS and FQNEAQ. The length of the CDR3 is 16 residues. In DNA, the CDR3 is TGTGCCAGCAGCTTAGGGGGGACAGGAAACACCGGGGAGCTGTTTTTT. Amino acids: CASSLGGTGNTGELFF. Based on the CDR3 plus reference TRBV7-8 and TRBJ2-2, the full variable domain is GAGVSQSPRYKVAKRGQDVALRCDPISGHVSLFWYQQALGQGPEFLTYFQNEAQLDKSGLPSDRFFAERPEGSVSTLKIQRTQQEDSAVYLCASSLGGTGNTGELFFGEGSRLTVL.

Of note for this clonotype: A read error may account for a junction end that differs from germline. This chain connects TRBV19 to TRBJ1-1; the D is unclear. The CDR3 consists of 11 residues. Germline CDR1 LNHDA, CDR2 SQIVND (reference sequence). The CDR3: CASSMALEALF. The CDR3 region has the DNA TGTGCCAGTAGTATGGCCCTTGAAGCTCTCTTT.